This entry lists 14 T cell receptor beta chains sequenced from one sample in a study of T cell repertoires in cytomegalovirus infection (dated by TCRdb to between 2018 and 2020). Their antigens are not known. TCRdb lists the instrument as Illumina HiSeq 1500. The public reads were reanalyzed by TCRdb: fastp trimming at Q25, MiXCR alignment, in-frame beta chains only. Rows with a matching CDR3 protein are joined into one entry that keeps the most common DNA and genes. For this sample there are 110,000 or so distinct CDR3 sequences; roughly 31% appear just once. The biggest ten clones account for less than 45% of the sample. The sample's treatment or condition, from its label and the paper: in vitro stimulation with specific CMV peptide epitopes to enrich CMV-specific T cells. This sample comprised CD8+ T cells from cultured PBMCs, obtained from culture after CMV antigen stimulation. The receptor set was obtained from a human donor in good health (CMV status not recorded). Some clones in this sample may be carry-over from other donors' samples.

This clonotype has more than one count but fewer than ten. This chain joins TRBV27 and TRBJ2-7; D is unresolved. V gave up 4 bases and J gave up 3 bases, with 4 bases separating them. The V gene's germline CDR1 is MNHEY and CDR2 SMNVEV (reference sequence). This CDR3 spans 11 amino acids. The CDR3 DNA follows: TGTGCCAGCAGTTCGCGCTACGAGCAGTACTTC. Residues: CASSSRYEQYF.

The genes are TRBV28 and TRBJ2-1, with D possibly matching TRBD2 (5 bases). V was shortened by 2 bases and J by 3 bases, with 17 bases between the two germline ends. The length of the CDR3 is 17 residues. The germline V gene has CDR1 MDHEN and CDR2 SYDVKM. CDR3 loop: CASSLSVRGIIYNEQFF. CDR3 DNA sequence: TGTGCCAGCAGTTTAAGCGTCCGGGGAATTATCTACAATGAGCAGTTCTTC.

V and J are TRBV10-3 and TRBJ2-1, with 12 bases aligning to TRBD2. Germline assignment: CDR1 ENHRY and CDR2 SYGVKD. The CDR3 length is 14 residues. After removal of 7 bases from V and 2 bases from J, the junction contained 0 bases not matched to a gene. The CDR3 DNA reads as TGTGCCATCACTAGCGGGGGGGCCTACAATGAGCAGTTCTTC. It codes for CAITSGGAYNEQFF.

This chain links TRBV11-2 with TRBJ2-1; D gene uncertain. The length of the CDR3 is 12 residues. Germline values: CDR1 SGHAT, CDR2 FQNNGV. V gave up 1 base and J gave up 8 bases, with 6 bases separating them. The CDR3 DNA sequence: TGTGCCAGCAGCTTAGGCTCCCATGAGCAGTTCTTC. It specifies CASSLGSHEQFF.

The genes are TRBV19 and TRBJ2-7, with D perhaps TRBD1 (6 bases). The CDR3 runs to 15 residues. CDR1 and CDR2 (germline): LNHDA, SQIVND (reference sequence). The V gene lost 3 bases and the J gene lost 2 bases, with 14 bases spanning the gap. The CDR3 reads CASSITWPGAYEQYF. The CDR3 bases are TGTGCCAGTAGTATTACTTGGCCAGGGGCCTACGAGCAGTACTTC.

Points on this clonotype: A much larger clone lies a single base off, so this may be a read error. The genes are TRBV4-1 and TRBJ1-2; 9 bases are shared with TRBD1. V gave up 5 bases and J gave up 3 bases; unmatched junction bases: 13. Per germline, CDR1 MGHRA and CDR2 YSYEKL. The CDR3 consists of 17 residues. CDR3 in amino acids: CASSAGRTGVHYYGYTF. CDR3 nucleotide sequence: TGCGCCAGCAGCGCAGGGCGGACAGGGGTACATTACTATGGCTACACCTTC.

This clonotype was observed at least ten times. The gene calls are TRBV7-8 and TRBJ2-5; weak D call: TRBD1 (6 bases). CDR3 length equals 15 residues. V was trimmed by 5 bases and J by 2 bases, leaving 15 bases between them. Looked up from germline, CDR1 is SGHVS and CDR2 is FQNEAQ. DNA for the CDR3: TGTGCCAGCAGCACAGGGTTGGGGATACAAGAGACCCAGTACTTC. Protein product: CASSTGLGIQETQYF.

This clonotype was detected only a few times. The chain is built from TRBV28 and TRBJ2-4; tentatively, D is TRBD1 (5 bases). This CDR3 has 13 residues. Germline CDR1 reads MDHEN; CDR2 reads SYDVKM. V was pared by 4 bases and J by 11 bases, with 15 bases between. The CDR3 sequence: CASSSLDTTLQYF. CDR3 coding DNA: TGTGCCAGCAGTTCCCTGGACACCACCCTTCAGTACTTC.

CDR3 sequence: CASSQGHLKAFF. The CDR3, as DNA: TGCGCCAGCAGCCAAGGACATCTGAAGGCTTTCTTT. The chain combines TRBV4-1 with TRBJ1-1; D remains ambiguous. Between the trimmed V and J ends, which lost 1 base and 11 bases, there was a span of 11 bases. The germline V gene encodes CDR1 MGHRA and CDR2 YSYEKL. This CDR3 is 12 amino acids long.

CDR3 region: CAAMGGWFDGYTF. The CDR3 bases are TGTGCCGCCATGGGGGGTTGGTTCGATGGCTACACCTTC. The rearrangement joins TRBV7-2 to TRBJ1-2, with D tentatively TRBD1 (5 bases). V was clipped by 11 bases and J by 6 bases, with 19 bases between them. The germline V gene has CDR1 SGHTA and CDR2 FQGNSA. This CDR3 is 13 amino acids long.

In nucleotides, the CDR3 is TGTGCCAGCAGCGGAACCGGGACTGGAGTCTACAATGAGCAGTTCTTC. As protein: CASSGTGTGVYNEQFF. The V and J genes are TRBV4-2 and TRBJ2-1; possibly TRBD2 for D (6 bases). The germline V gene has CDR1 LGHNA and CDR2 YNFKEQ. Between the trimmed V and J ends, which lost 5 bases and 3 bases, there was a span of 17 bases. This CDR3 region has 16 residues.

Here the CDR3 reads CASSQVGALYEQYF. The CDR3 DNA reads TGTGCCAGCAGCCAAGTAGGGGCTTTGTACGAGCAGTACTTC. The gene calls are TRBV4-2 and TRBJ2-7; the D gene is possibly TRBD1 (5 bases). Germline CDR1 LGHNA, CDR2 YNFKEQ. Trimming removed 1 base at V and 4 bases at J, with 11 bases between. This CDR3 spans 14 amino acids.

The J gene is TRBJ1-1, the V gene TRBV20-1; D is ambiguous. CDR1 is DFQATT, CDR2 SNEGSKA, per germline (reference sequence). V was pared by 3 bases and J by 0 bases, with 11 bases between. This CDR3 has 14 amino acids. This CDR3 reads CSASPGFMNTEAFF. CDR3 coding DNA: TGCAGTGCTAGCCCAGGATTTATGAACACTGAAGCTTTCTTT.

In its sample, this clonotype was seen a few times. V usage is TRBV10-3 and J usage is TRBJ2-1; D could derive from TRBD1 or TRBD2 (6 bases each). Germline CDR1 is ENHRY and CDR2 is SYGVKD. The CDR3 is 16 amino acids. Trimming took off 0 bases at V and 2 bases at J, with 11 bases between the two ends. In DNA form, the CDR3 reads TGTGCCATCAGTGAGTCGGGGGGCCCTACCTACAATGAGCAGTTCTTC. Its translation is CAISESGGPTYNEQFF.